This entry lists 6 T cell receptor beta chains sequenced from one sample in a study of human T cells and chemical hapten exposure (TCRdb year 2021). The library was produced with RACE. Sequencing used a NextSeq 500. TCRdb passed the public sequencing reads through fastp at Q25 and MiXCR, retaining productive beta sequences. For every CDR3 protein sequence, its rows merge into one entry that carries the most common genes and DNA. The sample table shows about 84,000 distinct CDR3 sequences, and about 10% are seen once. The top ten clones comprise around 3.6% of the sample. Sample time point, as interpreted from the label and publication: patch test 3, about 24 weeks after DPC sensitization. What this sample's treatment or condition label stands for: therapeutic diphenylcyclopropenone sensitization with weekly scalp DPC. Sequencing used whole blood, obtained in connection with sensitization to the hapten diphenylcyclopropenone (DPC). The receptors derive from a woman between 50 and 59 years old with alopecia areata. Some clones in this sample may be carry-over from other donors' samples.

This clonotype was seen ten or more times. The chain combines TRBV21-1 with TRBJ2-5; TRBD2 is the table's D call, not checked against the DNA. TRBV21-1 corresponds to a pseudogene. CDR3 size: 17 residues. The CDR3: CASSIQREGSRGETQYF. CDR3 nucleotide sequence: TGTGCCAGCAGCATACAGCGGGAGGGCTCTCGGGGGGAGACCCAGTACTTC.

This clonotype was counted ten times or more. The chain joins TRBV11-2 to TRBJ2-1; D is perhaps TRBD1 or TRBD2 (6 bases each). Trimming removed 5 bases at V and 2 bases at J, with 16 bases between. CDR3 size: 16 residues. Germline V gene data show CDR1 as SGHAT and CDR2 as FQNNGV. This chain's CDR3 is CASSPLIRGAYNEQFF. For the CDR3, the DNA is TGTGCCAGCAGCCCCCTGATAAGGGGGGCCTACAATGAGCAGTTCTTC.

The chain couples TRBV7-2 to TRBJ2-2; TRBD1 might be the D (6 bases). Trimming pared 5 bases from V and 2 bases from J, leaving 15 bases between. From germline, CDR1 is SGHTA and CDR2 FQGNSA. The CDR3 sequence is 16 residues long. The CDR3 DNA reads TGTGCCAGCAGCCCAGACGGGACAACTAACACCGGGGAGCTGTTTTTT. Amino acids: CASSPDGTTNTGELFF.

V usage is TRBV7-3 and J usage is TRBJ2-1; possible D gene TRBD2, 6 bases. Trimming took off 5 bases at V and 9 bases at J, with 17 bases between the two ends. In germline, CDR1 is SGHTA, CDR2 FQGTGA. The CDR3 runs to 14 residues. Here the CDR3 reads CASSPSGVVGEQFF. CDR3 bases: TGTGCCAGCAGCCCCTCGGGAGTAGTCGGTGAGCAGTTCTTC.

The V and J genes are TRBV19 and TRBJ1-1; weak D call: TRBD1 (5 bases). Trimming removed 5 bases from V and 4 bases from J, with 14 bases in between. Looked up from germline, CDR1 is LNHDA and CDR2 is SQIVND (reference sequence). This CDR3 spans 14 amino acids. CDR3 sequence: CASSFKGATTEAFF. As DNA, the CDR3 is TGTGCCAGTAGTTTCAAAGGGGCAACCACTGAAGCTTTCTTT.

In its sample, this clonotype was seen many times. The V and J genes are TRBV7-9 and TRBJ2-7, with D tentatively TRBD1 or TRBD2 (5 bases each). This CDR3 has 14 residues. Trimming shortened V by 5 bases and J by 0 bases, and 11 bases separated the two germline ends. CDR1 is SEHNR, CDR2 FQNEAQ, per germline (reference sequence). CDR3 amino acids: CASSRDGSSYEQYF. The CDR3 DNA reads TGTGCCAGCAGCCGGGACGGAAGCTCCTACGAGCAGTACTTC. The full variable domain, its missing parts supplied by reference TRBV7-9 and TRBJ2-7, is DTGVSQNPRHKITKRGQNVTFRCDPISEHNRLYWYRQTLGQGPEFLTYFQNEAQLEKSRLLSDRFSAERPKGSFSTLEIQRTEQGDSAMYLCASSRDGSSYEQYFGPGTRLTVT.